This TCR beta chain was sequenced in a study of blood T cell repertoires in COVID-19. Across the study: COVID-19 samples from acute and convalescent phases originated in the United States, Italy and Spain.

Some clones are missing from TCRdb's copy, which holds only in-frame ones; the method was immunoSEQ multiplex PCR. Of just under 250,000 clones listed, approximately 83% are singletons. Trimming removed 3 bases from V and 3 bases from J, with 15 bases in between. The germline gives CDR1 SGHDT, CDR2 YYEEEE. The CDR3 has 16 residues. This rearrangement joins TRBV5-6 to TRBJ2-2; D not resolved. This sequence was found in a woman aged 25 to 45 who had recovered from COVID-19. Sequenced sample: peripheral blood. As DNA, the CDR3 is TGTGCCAGCAGCTCTCCTACCGGGTCCTACACCGGGGAGCTGTTTTTT. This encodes CASSSPTGSYTGELFF.